Shown below are 31 T cell receptor beta chains from a single sample sequenced in a study of identifying expanded T cells in peripheral blood. Profiled with immunoSEQ multiplex PCR; TCRdb holds only in-frame clones, not every one. The top ten clones hold 4.7% of a sample with around 63,000 clones, about 87% of them seen once. Sequencing used blood. All receptors come from a person between 18 and 70 years old in good health.

This clone has a single count. The V and J genes are TRBV10-2 and TRBJ2-5; TRBD2 might be the D (5 bases). The CDR3 sequence is 12 residues long. V was cut by 6 bases and J by 4 bases, with 9 bases left in between. The V gene's germline CDR1 is WSHSY and CDR2 SAAADI. CDR3 DNA sequence: TGCGCCAGCAGGGACTGGGGAGAGACCCAGTACTTC. Its translation: CASRDWGETQYF.

The V gene is TRBV27, the J gene TRBJ1-6, with TRBD1 identical over 10 bases. The germline V gene encodes CDR1 MNHEY and CDR2 SMNVEV (reference sequence). The ends lost 5 bases at V and 9 bases at J; junction bases unmatched: 13. The CDR3 has 17 amino acids. CDR3 bases: TGTGCCAGCAGTCTAATGACAGGGGGCGTCGGGGGTTCACCCCTCCACTTT. This encodes CASSLMTGGVGGSPLHF.

The V call is TRBV6-1, the J call TRBJ2-7, with D possibly TRBD2 on 7 matching bases. The CDR3 runs to 15 residues. Germline CDR1 MNHNS, CDR2 SASEGT. The V end lost 4 bases, the J end lost 4 bases, and 17 bases lay between the germline ends. CDR3 DNA: TGTGCCAGCAGTGCCCAGTTAGGGGGAGGGTACGAGCAGTACTTC. This sequence encodes CASSAQLGGGYEQYF.

The chain links TRBV5-5 to TRBJ2-2; D unresolved. Germline V gene sequence: CDR1 SGHKS, CDR2 YYEKEE (reference sequence). V was shortened by 0 bases and J by 5 bases, with 14 bases between the two germline ends. This CDR3 is built from 16 residues. The CDR3: CASSLVLALGTGELFF. The CDR3 nucleotides read TGTGCCAGCAGCTTGGTCCTGGCCCTCGGAACCGGGGAGCTGTTTTTT.

The V call is TRBV9, the J call TRBJ2-3; 9 bases are shared with TRBD2. Germline loops: CDR1 SGDLS, CDR2 YYNGEE. V shed 0 bases and J 4 bases; nucleotides not matched to a gene: 6. The CDR3 totals 16 residues. This chain's CDR3 is CASSVVSSGTPDTQYF. Here the CDR3 DNA reads TGTGCCAGCAGCGTAGTGTCTAGCGGGACCCCAGATACGCAGTATTTT.

This rearrangement joins TRBV6-4 to TRBJ2-3; 8 bases are shared with TRBD2. The CDR3 has 15 amino acids. Per the germline V gene, CDR1 is MRHNA and CDR2 is SNTAGT. The V segment lost 0 bases and the J segment 2 bases; nucleotides outside the gene matches: 1. CDR3 amino acids: CASSDSRGATDTQYF. DNA of the CDR3: TGTGCCAGCAGTGACTCGCGGGGGGCCACAGATACGCAGTATTTT.

J is TRBJ2-5 and V is TRBV15, with 7 bases fitting TRBD1. Germline values: CDR1 LNHNV, CDR2 YYDKDF (reference sequence). The CDR3 length is 14 residues. With V trimmed by 5 bases and J by 1 base, 4 bases remained unmatched. The CDR3 bases are TGTGCCACCAGCGTCGGGGACAGCCAAGAGACCCAGTACTTC. It translates to CATSVGDSQETQYF.

The rearrangement uses TRBV7-9 and TRBJ2-2; D is unclear. The V and J ends lost 6 bases and 0 bases respectively, with 14 bases between them. The germline V gene encodes CDR1 SEHNR and CDR2 FQNEAQ (reference sequence). The CDR3 sequence is 16 residues long. This CDR3 reads CASSYPQNANTGELFF. The CDR3 DNA sequence: TGTGCCAGCAGTTATCCTCAGAATGCGAACACCGGGGAGCTGTTTTTT.

The chain links TRBV2 to TRBJ2-5, with 9 bases aligning to TRBD1. Unmatched junction bases numbered 3, after V lost 9 bases and J lost 4 bases. This CDR3 comprises 12 residues. CDR1 and CDR2 from the germline V gene are SNHLY and FYNNEI. The CDR3 DNA sequence: TGTGCCAGGCGACAGGGGGGAGAGACCCAGTACTTC. It codes for CARRQGGETQYF.

The genes are TRBV30 and TRBJ2-2; maybe TRBD1 (6 bases). Trimming removed 2 bases from V and 7 bases from J, with 11 bases in between. The germline gives CDR1 GTSNPN, CDR2 SVGIG (reference sequence). The CDR3 contains 13 residues. CDR3 coding DNA: TGTGCCTGGAGTAAAGGGGGTTTCGGGGAGCTGTTTTTT. Its translation is CAWSKGGFGELFF.

The J gene is TRBJ1-1, the V gene TRBV10-3; D uncertain. Trimming cost V 6 bases and J 5 bases, with 13 bases left between them. The CDR3 loop spans 13 amino acids. CDR1 ENHRY and CDR2 SYGVKD come from the germline V gene. The CDR3: CAISPLGRTEAFF. Here the CDR3 DNA reads TGTGCCATCAGCCCTCTAGGGAGGACTGAAGCTTTCTTT.

V usage is TRBV7-2 and J usage is TRBJ2-1; D is tentatively TRBD1 or TRBD2 (6 bases each). Germline V CDR1 and CDR2: SGHTA, FQGNSA. V was shortened by 5 bases and J by 0 bases, with 23 bases between the two germline ends. The CDR3 consists of 19 residues. The CDR3 loop is CASSIPSGAIRGSYNEQFF. The DNA of the CDR3 is TGTGCCAGCAGCATACCCTCGGGGGCGATCCGCGGCTCCTACAATGAGCAGTTCTTC.

Only a few counts were recorded for this clone. This chain joins TRBV30 and TRBJ1-5; no clear D. Deletions cut 0 bases from V and 5 bases from J, with 8 bases between. The germline V gene encodes CDR1 GTSNPN and CDR2 SVGIG (reference sequence). CDR3 size: 13 residues. CDR3 amino acids: CAWSVNNDQPQHF. The CDR3 DNA reads TGTGCCTGGAGTGTAAACAACGATCAGCCCCAGCATTTT. The full variable domain, with the rest looked up from reference TRBV30 and TRBJ1-5, is SQTIHQWPATLVQPVGSPLSLECTVEGTSNPNLYWYRQAAGRGLQLLFYSVGIGQISSEVPQNLSASRPQDRQFILSSKKLLLSDSGFYLCAWSVNNDQPQHFGDGTRLSIL.

The chain is built from TRBV19 and TRBJ2-3, with D perhaps assigned TRBD1 or TRBD2 (5 bases each). V lost 8 bases and J lost 2, with 17 bases in between. CDR3 length: 15 amino acids. Germline CDR1 LNHDA, CDR2 SQIVND (reference sequence). CDR3 loop: CASGGGPGATDTQYF. CDR3 sequence (DNA): TGTGCCAGTGGAGGCGGACCCGGGGCCACAGATACGCAGTATTTT.

This clone came up a few times. The chain uses TRBV5-6 and TRBJ1-2; 9 bases align to TRBD1. There are 15 residues in the CDR3. V gave up 4 bases and J gave up 2 bases; unmatched junction bases: 6. Germline lookup yields CDR1 SGHDT and CDR2 YYEEEE. CDR3 protein: CASSLGTGNNYGYTF. CDR3 coding DNA: TGTGCCAGCAGCCTAGGGACAGGGAACAACTATGGCTACACCTTC.

The chain uses TRBV30 and TRBJ2-1; D is unresolved. Germline loops: CDR1 GTSNPN, CDR2 SVGIG (reference sequence). This CDR3 region has 12 residues. V gave up 0 bases and J gave up 7 bases, with 7 bases separating them. The DNA of the CDR3 is TGTGCCTGGAGTGTTAAGAAAAATGAGCAGTTCTTC. Encoded protein: CAWSVKKNEQFF.

The V gene is TRBV6-5, the J gene TRBJ1-2; 7 bases match TRBD1. Germline CDR1 reads MNHEY; CDR2 reads SVGAGI. The V and J ends lost 6 bases and 1 base, in that order; junction bases with no gene match: 8. This CDR3 region has 15 residues. This chain's CDR3 is CASRLGDSYNYGYTF. The CDR3 region has the DNA TGTGCCAGCAGGCTCGGGGACAGCTATAACTATGGCTACACCTTC.

The rearrangement uses TRBV28 and TRBJ1-2, with D possibly being TRBD1 (6 bases). V lost 5 bases to trimming and J lost 0 bases, with 13 bases between them. CDR1 MDHEN and CDR2 SYDVKM come from the germline V gene. The CDR3 sequence is 15 residues long. In DNA, the CDR3 is TGTGCCAGCAGTCCCACCTGGGGGCCTAACTATGGCTACACCTTC. Translated: CASSPTWGPNYGYTF.

The chain carries TRBV28 and TRBJ2-7, with D perhaps assigned TRBD1 or TRBD2 (5 bases each). Germline CDR1 MDHEN, CDR2 SYDVKM. This CDR3 has 14 amino acids. V lost 6 bases, J lost 0 bases, and 12 bases lay in between. The CDR3 region is CASRGGGYSYEQYF. The CDR3 nucleotides are TGTGCCAGCAGGGGTGGGGGTTACTCCTACGAGCAGTACTTC. Combining the CDR3 with reference TRBV28 and TRBJ2-7 gives the whole variable domain DVKVTQSSRYLVKRTGEKVFLECVQDMDHENMFWYRQDPGLGLRLIYFSYDVKMKEKGDIPEGYSVSREKKERFSLILESASTNQTSMYLCASRGGGYSYEQYFGPGTRLTVT.

V gene TRBV29-1 combines with J gene TRBJ2-7; a possible D gene is TRBD1 (6 bases). The CDR3 is 13 residues long. Trimming took off 3 bases at V and 1 base at J, with 10 bases between the two ends. From germline, CDR1 is SQVTM and CDR2 ANQGSEA. The CDR3 bases are TGCAGCGTTGATACCGGACAGTCCTACGAGCAGTACTTC. It is translated as CSVDTGQSYEQYF.

The rearrangement uses TRBV6-1 and TRBJ2-1, with D perhaps matching TRBD1 (6 bases). The germline V and J ends were trimmed by 1 base and 9 bases, with 13 bases remaining between them. CDR3 size: 14 residues. Germline V gene lookup returns CDR1 MNHNS and CDR2 SASEGT. CDR3 amino acids: CASSEGVQGTEQFF. The CDR3, as DNA: TGTGCCAGCAGTGAAGGGGTACAGGGAACTGAGCAGTTCTTC.

This clone has more than one count but fewer than ten. The chain has TRBV10-2 and TRBJ2-7; no firm D call. Trimming stripped 6 bases from V and 2 bases from J, with 8 bases between. The CDR3 is made up of 12 amino acids. Germline V gene data show CDR1 as WSHSY and CDR2 as SAAADI. CDR3 residues: CASSLNPYEQYF. In DNA, the CDR3 is TGCGCCAGCAGCTTGAACCCCTACGAGCAGTACTTC.

The chain recombines TRBV19 with TRBJ2-1; either TRBD1 or TRBD2 may supply D (5 bases each). This CDR3 has 15 residues. Germline loops: CDR1 LNHDA, CDR2 SQIVND (reference sequence). The V gene lost 1 base and the J gene lost 7 bases, with 14 bases spanning the gap. The CDR3 nucleotides read TGTGCCAGTAGTATAGGAGGGGTAAGGAGAAATGAGCAGTTCTTC. It yields the protein CASSIGGVRRNEQFF.

This chain links TRBV19 with TRBJ1-3; D gene ambiguous. The CDR3 has 13 residues. The V end was cut by 6 bases, the J end by 2 bases, with 8 bases between. Germline CDR1 LNHDA, CDR2 SQIVND (reference sequence). The CDR3: CASSATAGNTIYF. CDR3 DNA: TGTGCCAGTAGCGCAACAGCTGGAAACACCATATATTTT. Drawing the rest from reference TRBV19 and TRBJ1-3, the complete variable domain is DGGITQSPKYLFRKEGQNVTLSCEQNLNHDAMYWYRQDPGQGLRLIYYSQIVNDFQKGDIAEGYSVSREKKESFPLTVTSAQKNPTAFYLCASSATAGNTIYFGEGSWLTVV.

The V call is TRBV5-4, the J call TRBJ2-5; 9 bases agree with TRBD2. The CDR3 sequence is 17 residues long. The V segment lost 0 bases and the J segment 2 bases; nucleotides outside the gene matches: 8. CDR1 and CDR2 from the germline V gene are SGHNT and YYREEE (reference sequence). The CDR3: CASSLGLAGDSQETQYF. The CDR3 DNA sequence: TGTGCCAGCAGCTTGGGGTTAGCGGGGGATTCTCAAGAGACCCAGTACTTC.

J is TRBJ2-1 and V is TRBV7-2; D unresolved. The germline gives CDR1 SGHTA, CDR2 FQGNSA. Trimming pared 3 bases from V and 6 bases from J, leaving 18 bases between. This CDR3 comprises 16 residues. Written as DNA, the CDR3 is TGTGCCAGCAGCTTGTGGAGCGCTACACGTTTCAATGAGCAGTTCTTC. The encoded protein is CASSLWSATRFNEQFF.

This rearrangement joins TRBV4-3 to TRBJ2-2; D possibly corresponds to TRBD1 (6 bases). Trimming pared 2 bases from V and 1 base from J, leaving 11 bases between. Germline V CDR1 and CDR2: LGHNA, YSLEER. The CDR3 contains 16 residues. The CDR3 coding sequence is TGCGCCAGCAGCCAATCGACGGACAGGAACACCGGGGAGCTGTTTTTT. It codes for CASSQSTDRNTGELFF.

This clone was detected once. The chain carries TRBV19 and TRBJ2-3; 10 bases are shared with TRBD2. CDR3 length: 18 amino acids. The J segment lost 0 bases and the V segment lost 3 bases, leaving 9 bases of the junction unmatched. Germline V CDR1 and CDR2: LNHDA, SQIVND (reference sequence). This CDR3 reads CASSILIAGGPSTDTQYF. The DNA of the CDR3 is TGTGCCAGTAGTATTCTGATAGCGGGGGGCCCTAGCACAGATACGCAGTATTTT.

The chain is built from TRBV21-1 and TRBJ1-5; TRBD1 is taken as the D call from the table, unchecked against the DNA. TRBV21-1 is a listed pseudogene. The CDR3 spans 13 residues. Here the CDR3 reads CASRGGQDQPQHF. CDR3 nucleotide sequence: TGTGCCAGCCGCGGGGGACAGGATCAGCCCCAGCATTTT.

J is TRBJ2-2 and V is TRBV28, with D unresolved. This CDR3 region has 12 residues. The germline V gene has CDR1 MDHEN and CDR2 SYDVKM. V was pared by 5 bases and J by 4 bases, with 5 bases between. The CDR3 protein is CASSRSTGELFF. The CDR3 coding sequence is TGTGCCAGCAGTCGCAGCACCGGGGAGCTGTTTTTT.

The V gene is TRBV19, the J gene TRBJ2-1; D might be TRBD1 (6 bases). Deletions cut 7 bases from V and 6 bases from J, with 13 bases between. The CDR3 extends over 13 amino acids. Germline V CDR1 and CDR2: LNHDA, SQIVND (reference sequence). The CDR3 DNA follows: TGTGCCAGTAACCCGGGACATGGCAATGAGCAGTTCTTC. Its translation: CASNPGHGNEQFF.